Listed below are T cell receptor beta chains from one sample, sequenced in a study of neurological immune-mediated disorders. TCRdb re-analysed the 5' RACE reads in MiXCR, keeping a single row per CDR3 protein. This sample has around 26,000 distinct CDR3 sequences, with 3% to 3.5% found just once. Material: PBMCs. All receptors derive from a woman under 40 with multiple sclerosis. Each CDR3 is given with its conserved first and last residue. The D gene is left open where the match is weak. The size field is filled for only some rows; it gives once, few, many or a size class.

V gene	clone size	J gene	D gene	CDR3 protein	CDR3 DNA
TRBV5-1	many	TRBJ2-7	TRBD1	CASSSQTGAYNYEQYF	TGCGCCAGCAGCTCCCAAACAGGGGCCTACAACTACGAGCAGTACTTC
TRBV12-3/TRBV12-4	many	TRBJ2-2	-	CASMGRVGNTGELFF	TGTGCCAGCATGGGTAGAGTGGGAAACACCGGGGAGCTGTTTTTT
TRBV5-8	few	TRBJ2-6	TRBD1	CASSPGTGALPGAKVLTF	TGTGCCAGCAGCCCGGGGACAGGGGCCCTCCCTGGGGCCAAAGTCCTGACTTTC
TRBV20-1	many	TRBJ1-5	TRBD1	CSARRTGSNQPQHF	TGCAGTGCTAGGAGGACAGGGAGCAATCAGCCCCAGCATTTT
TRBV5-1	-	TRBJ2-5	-	CASSVPSGETQYF	TGCGCCAGCAGCGTACCTTCGGGGGAGACCCAGTACTTC
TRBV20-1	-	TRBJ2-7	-	CSAATGSEQYF	TGCAGTGCTGCAACAGGGTCCGAGCAGTACTTC
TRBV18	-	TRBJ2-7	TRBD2	CASSPPLAGPSYEQYF	TGTGCCAGCTCACCACCTCTAGCGGGCCCCTCCTACGAGCAGTACTTC
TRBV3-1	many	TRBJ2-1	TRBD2	CASSQTSGVPDEQFF	TGTGCCAGCAGCCAGACTAGCGGGGTGCCGGATGAGCAGTTCTTC
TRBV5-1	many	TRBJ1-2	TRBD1	CASSTGQGPYGYTF	TGCGCCAGCAGCACGGGACAGGGTCCCTATGGCTACACCTTC
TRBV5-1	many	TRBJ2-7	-	CASSSTTTTYEQYF	TGCGCCAGCAGCTCAACCACCACCACCTACGAGCAGTACTTC
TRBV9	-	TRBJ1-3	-	CASRSDTVKTIYF	TGTGCCAGCAGGTCGGACACTGTAAAAACCATATATTTT
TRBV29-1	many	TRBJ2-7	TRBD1	CSVRQGVNEQYF	TGCAGCGTCAGACAGGGCGTTAACGAGCAGTACTTC
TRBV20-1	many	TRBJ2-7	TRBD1	CSARDRERKEQYF	TGCAGTGCGCGAGACAGGGAGAGAAAAGAGCAGTACTTC
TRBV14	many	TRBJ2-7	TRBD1	CASSQEEGDRDRGLWEQYF	TGTGCCAGCAGCCAAGAAGAAGGTGACCGGGACAGGGGGCTTTGGGAGCAGTACTTC
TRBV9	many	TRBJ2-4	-	CASSDGTAKNIQYF	TGTGCCAGCAGCGACGGGACCGCCAAAAACATTCAGTACTTC
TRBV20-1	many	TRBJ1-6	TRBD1	CSARAQGAIWYSPLHF	TGCAGTGCTAGGGCCCAGGGGGCAATTTGGTATTCACCCCTCCACTTT
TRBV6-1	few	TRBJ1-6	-	CASRERVNNSPLNF	TGTGCCAGCCGGGAGAGAGTAAATAATTCACCCCTCAACTTT
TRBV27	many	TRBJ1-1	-	CASSRGGTANTEAFF	TGTGCCAGCAGCCGGGGCGGGACCGCGAACACTGAAGCTTTCTTT
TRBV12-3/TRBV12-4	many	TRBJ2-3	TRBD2	CASRPGLAGGKTDTQYF	TGTGCCAGCAGGCCGGGACTAGCGGGAGGGAAAACAGATACGCAGTATTTT
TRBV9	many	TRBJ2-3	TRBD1	CASSRGQGPDTQYF	TGTGCCAGCAGCCGCGGACAGGGGCCAGATACGCAGTATTTT
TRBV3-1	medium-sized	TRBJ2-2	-	CASSPGLNTGELFF	TGTGCCAGCAGCCCGGGACTTAACACCGGGGAGCTGTTTTTT
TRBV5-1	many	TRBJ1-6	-	CASSLALRQNSPLNF	TGCGCCAGCAGCTTGGCCCTCCGCCAGAATTCACCCCTCAACTTT
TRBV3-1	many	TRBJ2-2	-	CASSPPVQDSNTGELFF	TGTGCCAGCAGCCCGCCGGTCCAAGACAGCAACACCGGGGAGCTGTTTTTT
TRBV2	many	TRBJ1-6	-	CASSPPGRSPLHF	TGTGCCAGCAGTCCCCCCGGGCGGTCACCCCTCCACTTT
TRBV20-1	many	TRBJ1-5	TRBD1	CSASPGQGAWGNQPQHF	TGCAGTGCTAGTCCCGGACAGGGGGCATGGGGCAATCAGCCCCAGCATTTT
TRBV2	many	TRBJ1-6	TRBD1	CASSGSGQPNSPLNF	TGTGCCAGCAGTGGGTCGGGACAGCCTAATTCACCCCTCAACTTT
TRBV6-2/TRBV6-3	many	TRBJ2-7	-	CASSPSPTYEQYF	TGTGCCAGCAGTCCATCTCCCACCTACGAGCAGTACTTC
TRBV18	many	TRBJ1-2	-	CASSPGLSGYTF	TGTGCCAGCTCACCCGGCCTCTCGGGCTACACCTTC
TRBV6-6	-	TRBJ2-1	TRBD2	CASREREGRYEQFF	TGTGCCAGCAGGGAGCGGGAGGGTCGCTATGAGCAGTTCTTC
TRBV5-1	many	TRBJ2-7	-	CASSLAGIPYEQYF	TGCGCCAGCAGCTTGGCAGGGATCCCCTACGAGCAGTACTTC
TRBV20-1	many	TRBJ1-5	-	CSAMSGANQPQHF	TGCAGTGCTATGTCAGGGGCCAATCAGCCCCAGCATTTT
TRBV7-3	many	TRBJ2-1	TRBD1	CASARDRGGNEQFF	TGTGCCAGCGCCCGGGACAGGGGGGGCAATGAGCAGTTCTTC
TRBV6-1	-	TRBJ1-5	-	CASSGGWGGNQPQNF	TGTGCCAGCAGTGGGGGCTGGGGGGGTAATCAGCCCCAGAATTTT
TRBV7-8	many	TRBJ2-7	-	CASSWGAGGTSYEQYF	TGTGCCAGCAGCTGGGGGGCCGGCGGGACATCCTACGAGCAGTACTTC
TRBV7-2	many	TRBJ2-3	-	CASSLVPGVPDTQYF	TGTGCCAGCAGCTTAGTACCGGGAGTTCCAGATACGCAGTATTTT
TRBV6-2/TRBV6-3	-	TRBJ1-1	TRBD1	CASSYRTGGGPFEAFF	TGTGCCAGCAGTTATAGAACAGGGGGCGGCCCTTTTGAAGCTTTCTTT
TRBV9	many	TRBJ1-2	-	CASSSSPGNYGYTF	TGTGCCAGCAGCTCCTCTCCTGGGAACTATGGCTACACCTTC
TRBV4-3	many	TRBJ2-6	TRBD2	CASSQDRLAGNGANVLTF	TGCGCCAGCAGCCAAGACAGACTAGCGGGAAATGGGGCCAACGTCCTGACTTTC
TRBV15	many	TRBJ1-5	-	CATSRDGVGRDQPQNF	TGTGCCACCAGCAGAGATGGGGTTGGAAGAGATCAGCCCCAGAATTTT
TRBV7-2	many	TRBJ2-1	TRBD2	CASSLDSSGAYNEQFF	TGTGCCAGCAGCTTAGATTCTAGCGGGGCTTACAATGAGCAGTTCTTC
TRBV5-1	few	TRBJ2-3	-	CASGGMAAADTQYF	TGCGCCAGCGGGGGGATGGCTGCCGCAGATACGCAGTATTTT
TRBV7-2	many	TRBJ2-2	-	CASMGLRIGTGELFF	TGTGCCAGCATGGGACTTAGAATAGGCACCGGGGAGCTGTTTTTT
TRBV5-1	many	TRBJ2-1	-	CASSQLEGEQFF	TGCGCCAGCAGCCAATTAGAAGGAGAGCAGTTCTTC
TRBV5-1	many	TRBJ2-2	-	CASSLDGPRLDTGELFF	TGCGCCAGCAGCTTGGACGGACCGAGACTAGACACCGGGGAGCTGTTTTTT
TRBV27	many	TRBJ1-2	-	CASSPAFQGSGYTF	TGTGCCAGCAGTCCGGCCTTCCAGGGGTCTGGCTACACCTTC
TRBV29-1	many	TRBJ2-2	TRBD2	CSVSGRAGITGELFF	TGCAGCGTGAGCGGGAGGGCCGGGATCACAGGGGAGCTGTTTTTT
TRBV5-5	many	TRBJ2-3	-	CASSPGLTTDTQYF	TGTGCCAGCAGCCCGGGACTGACCACAGATACGCAGTATTTT
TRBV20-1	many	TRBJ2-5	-	CSARGMGVETQYF	TGCAGTGCTAGAGGGATGGGCGTAGAGACCCAGTACTTC
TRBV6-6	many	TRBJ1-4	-	CASSYSGRASLKKVMELFF	TGTGCCAGCAGTTACTCTGGCAGGGCTTCCCTCAAAAAAGTGATGGAACTGTTTTTT
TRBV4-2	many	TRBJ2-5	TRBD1	CASSQETGGEETQYF	TGTGCCAGCAGCCAGGAGACAGGGGGTGAGGAGACCCAGTACTTC
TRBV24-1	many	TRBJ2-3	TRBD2	CATRTSGRAGTQYF	TGTGCCACCCGGACTAGCGGGAGGGCAGGGACGCAGTATTTT
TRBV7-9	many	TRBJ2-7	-	CASSLASRSYEQYF	TGTGCCAGCAGCTTAGCGTCCCGTTCCTACGAGCAGTACTTC
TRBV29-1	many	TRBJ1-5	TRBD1	CSVALGQGNQPQNF	TGCAGCGTTGCTCTTGGACAGGGGAATCAGCCCCAGAATTTT
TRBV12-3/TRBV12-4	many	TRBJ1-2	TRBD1	CASSLGQAIYGYTF	TGTGCCAGCAGTTTGGGACAGGCTATCTATGGCTACACCTTC
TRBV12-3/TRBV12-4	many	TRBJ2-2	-	CASSLEGMTGELFF	TGTGCCAGCAGTTTAGAGGGCATGACCGGGGAGCTGTTTTTT